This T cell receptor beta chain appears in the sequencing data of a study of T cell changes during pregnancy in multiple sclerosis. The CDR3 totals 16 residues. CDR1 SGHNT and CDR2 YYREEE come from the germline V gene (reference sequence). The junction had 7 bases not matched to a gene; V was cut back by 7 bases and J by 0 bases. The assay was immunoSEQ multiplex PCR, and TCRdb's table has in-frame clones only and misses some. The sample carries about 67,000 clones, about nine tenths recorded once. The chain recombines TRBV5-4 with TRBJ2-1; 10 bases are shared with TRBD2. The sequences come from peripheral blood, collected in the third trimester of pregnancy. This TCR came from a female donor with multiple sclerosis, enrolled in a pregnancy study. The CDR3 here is CASWASGSFSYNEQFF. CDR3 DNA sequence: TGTGCCAGCTGGGCTAGCGGGAGTTTCTCCTACAATGAGCAGTTCTTC.